This T cell receptor (beta chain) was obtained from a study of blood T cell repertoires in COVID-19. Generated by immunoSEQ multiplex PCR, the TCRdb table keeps only in-frame clones and is missing some. The repertoire holds 130,000 or so clones, with about 85% as singletons. This clone was counted once. The V end lost 0 bases, the J end lost 5 bases, and 22 bases lay between the germline ends. Germline CDR1 is MGHRA and CDR2 is YSYEKL. There are 18 residues in the CDR3. The TCR originated in a human donor with COVID-19, enrolled during active disease. The donor label of this sample is uncertain. The sequencing sample was made of peripheral blood. The chain has TRBV4-1 and TRBJ1-2; a weak D match, TRBD1 (5 bases). CDR3: CASSQDYGEGGGRYGYTF. In nucleotides, the CDR3 is TGCGCCAGCAGCCAAGATTACGGGGAGGGTGGGGGGAGGTATGGCTACACCTTC.